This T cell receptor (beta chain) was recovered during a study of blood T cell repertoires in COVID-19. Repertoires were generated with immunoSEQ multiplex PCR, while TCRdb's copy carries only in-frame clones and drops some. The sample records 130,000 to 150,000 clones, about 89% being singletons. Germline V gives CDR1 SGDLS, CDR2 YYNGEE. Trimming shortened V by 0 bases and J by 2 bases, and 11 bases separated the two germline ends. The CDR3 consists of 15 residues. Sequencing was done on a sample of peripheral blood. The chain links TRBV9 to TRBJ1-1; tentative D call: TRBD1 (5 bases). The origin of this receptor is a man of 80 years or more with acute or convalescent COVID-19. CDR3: CASSVGGRSNTEAFF. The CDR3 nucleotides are TGTGCCAGCAGCGTAGGGGGCAGGTCAAACACTGAAGCTTTCTTT.